The entry below gives a single T cell receptor beta chain sequence along with its context. Antigen specificity is unknown. A second roughly 6 to 11 cycle PCR used barcoded and J-beta primers. Each CDR3 protein gets one entry after TCRdb re-called the 5' RACE reads with MiXCR. The sample shows 850,000 to 1,000,000 distinct CDR3 sequences, just over 50% of them seen only once. This entry comes from a study of blood T cells in healthy people across ages. Regarding the study as a whole: Higher diversity, along with more naive CD4+ cells, distinguished long-lived donors from aged donors.

This CDR3 region has 16 residues. The V segment lost 1 base and the J segment 3 bases; nucleotides outside the gene matches: 8. Germline loops: CDR1 SGHRS, CDR2 YFSETQ. The chain is built from TRBV5-1 and TRBJ2-7; 9 nucleotides agree with TRBD1. The origin of this receptor is a woman aged 60-70 years in good health. The sequenced sample consisted of blood. CDR3 coding DNA: TGCGCCAGCAGCTTGAGTCCGGGACAGGGACGCTACGAGCAGTACTTC. Translating gives CASSLSPGQGRYEQYF. Supplemented by reference TRBV5-1 and TRBJ2-7, the full variable domain reads KAGVTQTPRYLIKTRGQQVTLSCSPISGHRSVSWYQQTPGQGLQFLFEYFSETQRNKGNFPGRFSGRQFSNSRSEMNVSTLELGDSALYLCASSLSPGQGRYEQYFGPGTRLTVT.